The clone carrying this T cell receptor (beta chain) has only a few counts. This CDR3 region has 13 residues. V lost 9 bases, J lost 2 bases, and 3 bases stayed unmatched. Germline V gene sequence: CDR1 KGHDR, CDR2 SFDVKD. This sample was taken from a study of blood T cell repertoires in COVID-19. The overall study: The origin of the acute and convalescent COVID-19 samples was the United States, Italy and Spain. From T cells, B-cell-depleted T cells, or PBMCs came the material, which was cDNA or gDNA.

As originally analysed: Reference gene primer amplification yielded estimated nucleated cell counts. TCRdb keeps only in-frame clones here, not all; method: immunoSEQ multiplex PCR. The V and J calls and clone size are taken from that table; D and trimming were inferred from the DNA. The sample carries approximately 53,000 clones, over 80% recorded once. This clonotype originated in a man aged 40-50 years with acute or convalescent COVID-19. Sequenced material: peripheral blood. The rearrangement joins TRBV24-1 to TRBJ1-5, with 7 bases that match TRBD1. The DNA of the CDR3 is TGTGCCACCCGAGGGACAGGCAATCAGCCCCAGCATTTT. This translates into CATRGTGNQPQHF.